This entry describes one T cell receptor beta chain. Its antigen is not identified. Its ends do not fully match the called genes, so a read error is possible. These data are taken from a study of tumor and adjacent non-tumor tissue in lung cancer. For the study at large: About 4.17 million productive TCRbeta reads were obtained per sample on average.

Study-wide results and caveats: TCR diversity was significantly greater in tumor than normal lung tissue. Patients with more diverse tumor TCRs had worse survival.

Per the germline V gene, CDR1 is SGHDN and CDR2 is FVKESK. CDR3 length equals 14 residues. A modified ARM-PCR protocol with three rounds of nested PCR amplified TCRbeta. One entry per CDR3 protein, called by TCRdb with MiXCR from the multiplex PCR reads. Altogether about 100,000 distinct CDR3 sequences are present, about 62% being singletons, with the ten largest covering less than 20%. No cell sorting was done before RNA was extracted from the tissue. This non-tumor lung sample came from over 3 cm beyond the tumor edge. The clonotype was recovered from a man younger than 40 with non-small cell lung cancer. The chain carries TRBV14 and TRBJ2-7; the match to TRBD1 covers 7 bases. The sample was distant non-tumor lung tissue. The CDR3 region is CASSRDRSSYERYF. The DNA for the CDR3 is TGTGCCAGTAGCCGGGACAGAAGCTCCTACGAGCGGTACTTC.